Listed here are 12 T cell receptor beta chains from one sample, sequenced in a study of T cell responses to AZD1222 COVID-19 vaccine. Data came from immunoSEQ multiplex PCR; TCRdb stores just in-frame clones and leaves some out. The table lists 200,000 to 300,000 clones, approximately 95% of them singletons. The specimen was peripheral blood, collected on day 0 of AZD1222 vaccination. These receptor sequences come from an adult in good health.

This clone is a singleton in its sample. The CDR3 DNA reads TGCGCCAGCAGCCAAGAACCCCCGGGCCCAGCGGGGGAGACCCAGTACTTC. It is translated as CASSQEPPGPAGETQYF. The V gene is TRBV4-1, the J gene TRBJ2-5; TRBD2 matches 7 bases. Germline V gene lookup returns CDR1 MGHRA and CDR2 YSYEKL. This CDR3 spans 17 amino acids. The V gene end was trimmed by 0 bases and the J gene end by 5 bases; junction bases not matched to a gene: 12.

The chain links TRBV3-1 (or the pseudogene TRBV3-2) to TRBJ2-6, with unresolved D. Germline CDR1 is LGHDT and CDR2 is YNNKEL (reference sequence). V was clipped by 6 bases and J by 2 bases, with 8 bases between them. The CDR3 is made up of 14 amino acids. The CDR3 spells CASSQIPGANVLTF. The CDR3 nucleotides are TGTGCCAGCAGTCAGATCCCTGGGGCCAACGTCCTGACTTTC.

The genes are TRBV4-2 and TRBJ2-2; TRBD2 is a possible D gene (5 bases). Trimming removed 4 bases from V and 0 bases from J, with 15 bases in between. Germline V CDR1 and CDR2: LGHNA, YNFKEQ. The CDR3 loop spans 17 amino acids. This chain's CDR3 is CASSRLFYGANTGELFF. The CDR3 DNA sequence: TGTGCCAGCAGCCGGCTCTTTTACGGGGCGAACACCGGGGAGCTGTTTTTT.

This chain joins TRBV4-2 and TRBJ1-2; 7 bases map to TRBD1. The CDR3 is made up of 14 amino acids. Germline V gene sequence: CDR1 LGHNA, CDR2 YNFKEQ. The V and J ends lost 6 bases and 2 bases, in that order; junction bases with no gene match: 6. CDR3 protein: CASSQQGENYGYTF. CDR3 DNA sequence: TGTGCCAGCAGTCAGCAGGGGGAGAACTATGGCTACACCTTC.

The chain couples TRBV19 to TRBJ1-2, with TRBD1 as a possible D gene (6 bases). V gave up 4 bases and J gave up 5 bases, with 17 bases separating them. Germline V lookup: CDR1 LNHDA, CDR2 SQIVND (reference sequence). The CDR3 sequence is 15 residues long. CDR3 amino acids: CASSTYRVDWYGYTF. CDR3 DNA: TGTGCCAGTAGTACCTACAGGGTAGACTGGTATGGCTACACCTTC.

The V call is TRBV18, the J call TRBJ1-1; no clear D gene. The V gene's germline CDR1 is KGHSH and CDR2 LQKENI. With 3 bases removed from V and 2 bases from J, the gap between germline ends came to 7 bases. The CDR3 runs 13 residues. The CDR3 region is CASSPAQNTEAFF. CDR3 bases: TGTGCCAGCTCACCGGCACAAAACACTGAAGCTTTCTTT.

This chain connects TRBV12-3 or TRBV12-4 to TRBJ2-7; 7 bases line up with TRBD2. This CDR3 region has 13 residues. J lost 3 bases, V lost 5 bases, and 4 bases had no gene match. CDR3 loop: CASSKTSVYEQYF. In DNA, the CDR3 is TGTGCCAGCAGTAAAACTAGCGTCTACGAGCAGTACTTC.

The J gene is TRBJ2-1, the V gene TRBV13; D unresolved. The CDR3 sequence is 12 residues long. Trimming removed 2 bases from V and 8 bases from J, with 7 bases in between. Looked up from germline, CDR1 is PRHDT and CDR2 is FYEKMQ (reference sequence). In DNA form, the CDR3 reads TGTGCCAGCAGCTTAATTGGGTATGAGCAGTTCTTC. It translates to CASSLIGYEQFF. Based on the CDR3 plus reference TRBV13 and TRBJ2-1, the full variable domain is AAGVIQSPRHLIKEKRETATLKCYPIPRHDTVYWYQQGPGQDPQFLISFYEKMQSDKGSIPDRFSAQQFSDYHSELNMSSLELGDSALYFCASSLIGYEQFFGPGTRLTVL.

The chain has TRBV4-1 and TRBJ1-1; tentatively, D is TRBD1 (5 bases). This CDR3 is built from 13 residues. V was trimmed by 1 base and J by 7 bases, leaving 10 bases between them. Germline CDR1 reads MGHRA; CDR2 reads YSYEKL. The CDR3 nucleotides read TGCGCCAGCAGCCAAGTCGGGGGGGGTGAAGCTTTCTTT. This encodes CASSQVGGGEAFF.

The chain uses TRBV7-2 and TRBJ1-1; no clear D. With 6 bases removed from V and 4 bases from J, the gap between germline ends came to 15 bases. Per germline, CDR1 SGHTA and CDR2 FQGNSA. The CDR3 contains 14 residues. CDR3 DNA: TGTGCCAGCAGGTCCGGGTGGGCGGGCACTGAAGCTTTCTTT. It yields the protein CASRSGWAGTEAFF.

Here the CDR3 DNA reads TGCAGTGCTAGTCTTGAGACAGGATATAGCAATCAGCCCCAGCATTTT. It encodes CSASLETGYSNQPQHF. The chain carries TRBV20-1 and TRBJ1-5; D may be TRBD1 (6 bases). Looked up from germline, CDR1 is DFQATT and CDR2 is SNEGSKA (reference sequence). The length of the CDR3 is 16 residues. The V and J ends lost 3 bases and 0 bases respectively, with 15 bases between them.

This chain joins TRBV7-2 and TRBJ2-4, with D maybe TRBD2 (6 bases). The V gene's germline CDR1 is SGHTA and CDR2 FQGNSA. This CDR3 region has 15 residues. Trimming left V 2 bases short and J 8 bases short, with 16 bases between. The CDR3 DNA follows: TGTGCCAGCAGCTTATTCGGGCAGGGAGGAGACATTCAGTACTTC. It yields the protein CASSLFGQGGDIQYF.